This T cell receptor (beta chain) comes out of a study of T-cell memory formation after mild COVID-19. Findings and caveats of the study: Contracting CD4+ clones were located mainly in CM and EM, and CD8+ clones in EMRA.

This clonotype was found a few times. What it recognizes is unknown. One entry per CDR3 protein, called by TCRdb with MiXCR from the 5' RACE reads. Of some 130,000 distinct CDR3 sequences listed, about 16% are singletons. The TCR originated in an adult woman who had mild COVID-19 (a few samples of this study predate the infection). Cell type and time point are not known. Input material: PBMCs or a T cell subset sorted from them (not recorded which).

The CDR3 DNA follows: TGTGCCAGCAGACCCACAGGGGTAATGCGCGAGCAGTACTTC. Translated: CASRPTGVMREQYF. The chain uses TRBV6-6 and TRBJ2-7; the match to TRBD1 covers 7 bases. The CDR3 consists of 14 residues. The V gene's germline CDR1 is MNHNY and CDR2 SVGAGI (reference sequence). J gave up 6 bases and V 6 bases, and 11 bases lay outside the gene matches.